One and the same sample provided the 32 T cell receptor beta chains below, sequenced in a study of cytomegalovirus exposure and HLA in healthy donors. PCR amplification relied on 60 Vbeta primers (plus 13 Jbeta primers). Repertoires were generated with immunoSEQ multiplex PCR, while TCRdb's copy carries only in-frame clones and drops some. The sample includes 100,000 to 150,000 clones, over 70% of them seen just once. The specimen sequenced was PBMCs. All receptors come from a woman in her thirties or forties in good health and CMV-seronegative.

The chain's CDR3 is CASRATSSHEQYF. The CDR3 DNA is TGTGCCAGCAGGGCCACTAGTTCCCACGAGCAGTACTTC. The chain links TRBV6-1 to TRBJ2-5; tentatively, D is TRBD2 (5 bases). The J call may be in error: the DNA end matches TRBJ2-7 better. Germline V gene data show CDR1 as MNHNS and CDR2 as SASEGT. The CDR3 contains 13 residues.

The V and J genes are TRBV10-3 and TRBJ1-1, with a tentative D call TRBD1 (6 bases). CDR1 is ENHRY and CDR2 is SYGVKD in the germline V gene. The CDR3 consists of 13 residues. The ends were cut back, 8 bases at V and 1 base at J, with 11 bases in the middle. Written as DNA, the CDR3 is TGTGCCATCGTGGACAGTAAGAACACTGAAGCTTTCTTT. This translates into CAIVDSKNTEAFF.

V gene TRBV6-5 combines with J gene TRBJ2-1; TRBD1 might be the D (5 bases). Germline V lookup: CDR1 MNHEY, CDR2 SVGAGI. The V and J ends lost 8 bases and 5 bases respectively, with 7 bases between them. The CDR3 length is 11 residues. The CDR3 sequence is CASGANNEQFF. The CDR3, as DNA: TGTGCCAGCGGGGCTAACAATGAGCAGTTCTTC.

This clone was recorded a few times. The chain recombines TRBV19 with TRBJ1-2, with D hard to call. V dropped 8 bases and J dropped 6 bases, with 19 bases sitting between them. There are 14 residues in the CDR3. Germline V gene sequence: CDR1 LNHDA, CDR2 SQIVND (reference sequence). DNA of the CDR3: TGTGCCAGTCTACGAACCGGTCCGGGAGATGGCTACACCTTC. Amino acid sequence: CASLRTGPGDGYTF.

The rearrangement uses TRBV28 and TRBJ2-7; possibly TRBD2 for D (7 bases). Germline assignment: CDR1 MDHEN and CDR2 SYDVKM. Trimming took off 5 bases at V and 3 bases at J, with 14 bases between the two ends. The CDR3 runs to 14 residues. CDR3: CASSGAGEGYEQYF. CDR3 sequence (DNA): TGTGCCAGCAGTGGGGCAGGGGAGGGCTACGAGCAGTACTTC.

The V and J genes are TRBV4-3 and TRBJ2-5; TRBD2 matches at 7 bases. V was pared by 4 bases and J by 5 bases, with 13 bases of the junction left unmatched. CDR1 is LGHNA, CDR2 YSLEER, per germline. The CDR3 loop spans 16 amino acids. The CDR3 loop is CASSPGGAGVRETQYF. The CDR3 coding sequence is TGCGCCAGCAGCCCTGGAGGCGCGGGGGTTAGGGAGACCCAGTACTTC.

The CDR3 spells CASSDRFPTGGLTEAFF. The CDR3 DNA reads as TGTGCCAGCAGTGACCGATTTCCGACAGGGGGTTTGACTGAAGCTTTCTTT. The chain has TRBV2 and TRBJ1-1; 9 bases are shared with TRBD1. The CDR3 contains 17 residues. Germline CDR1 SNHLY, CDR2 FYNNEI. Trimming at V came to 3 bases and at J to 5 bases, leaving 13 bases not matched to a gene.

This chain uses TRBV28 with TRBJ1-1; D gene unclear. The CDR3 has 13 residues. V was pared by 3 bases and J by 7 bases, with 12 bases between. Germline CDR1 MDHEN, CDR2 SYDVKM. DNA of the CDR3: TGTGCCAGCAGTTTTAGTACGGCGGTTGAAGCTTTCTTT. It is translated as CASSFSTAVEAFF.

This clone came up a few times. This chain joins TRBV2 and TRBJ2-1; D is uncertain. Trimming removed 0 bases from V and 0 bases from J, with 6 bases in between. This CDR3 is 15 amino acids long. Germline loops: CDR1 SNHLY, CDR2 FYNNEI. The CDR3 here is CASSEAGFSYNEQFF. The CDR3 bases are TGTGCCAGCAGTGAAGCGGGCTTCTCCTACAATGAGCAGTTCTTC.

The chain carries TRBV7-9 and TRBJ1-1, with no clear D. The CDR3 contains 15 residues. The germline gives CDR1 SEHNR, CDR2 FQNEAQ (reference sequence). Deletions cut 0 bases from V and 1 base from J, with 9 bases between. CDR3: CASSLAGSGNTEAFF. CDR3 sequence (DNA): TGTGCCAGCAGCTTAGCGGGTTCAGGGAACACTGAAGCTTTCTTT.

Details on this clone: The same CDR3 also results from other DNA sequences found in this sample. This chain links TRBV5-1 with TRBJ2-7, with 12 nucleotides matching TRBD1. Germline CDR1 reads SGHRS; CDR2 reads YFSETQ. With 2 bases clipped from V and 3 bases from J, the junction kept 6 bases outside the gene matches. This CDR3 has 16 residues. The CDR3 sequence: CASSLTGTGGFYEQYF. The CDR3 nucleotides read TGCGCCAGCAGCTTAACCGGGACAGGGGGCTTCTACGAGCAGTACTTC. The variable domain in full, completed from reference TRBV5-1 and TRBJ2-7, reads KAGVTQTPRYLIKTRGQQVTLSCSPISGHRSVSWYQQTPGQGLQFLFEYFSETQRNKGNFPGRFSGRQFSNSRSEMNVSTLELGDSALYLCASSLTGTGGFYEQYFGPGTRLTVT.

The chain employs TRBV27 and TRBJ2-2; D perhaps matches TRBD1 (5 bases). V was shortened by 5 bases and J by 2 bases, with 15 bases between the two germline ends. This CDR3 contains 16 residues. Looked up from germline, CDR1 is MNHEY and CDR2 is SMNVEV (reference sequence). CDR3 nucleotides: TGTGCCAGCAGTACTCAGGGCGCCGTTAACACCGGGGAGCTGTTTTTT. Translating it yields CASSTQGAVNTGELFF.

The chain combines TRBV9 with TRBJ2-5; D might be TRBD2 (5 bases). The J call is uncertain, as TRBJ2-7 better fits the DNA end. Germline V gives CDR1 SGDLS, CDR2 YYNGEE. CDR3 size: 17 residues. The CDR3 coding sequence is TGTGCCAGCAGCGCACCGAAGGGAGACACCTCCTCCTACGAGCAGTACTTC. It specifies CASSAPKGDTSSYEQYF.

This chain connects TRBV14 to TRBJ2-7, with D uncertain. The CDR3 sequence is 13 residues long. Germline CDR1 is SGHDN and CDR2 is FVKESK. The germline V and J ends were trimmed by 4 bases and 9 bases, with 16 bases remaining between them. CDR3 amino acids: CASSLESASGQYF. The CDR3 DNA reads as TGTGCCAGCAGCCTTGAGTCTGCTAGTGGGCAGTACTTC.

The rearrangement uses TRBV13 and TRBJ1-1, with D unresolved. The V end lost 5 bases, the J end lost 4 bases, and 11 bases lay between the germline ends. In germline, CDR1 is PRHDT, CDR2 FYEKMQ (reference sequence). The CDR3 sequence is 13 residues long. This CDR3 is CASSVNTGTEAFF. DNA for the CDR3: TGTGCCAGCAGCGTTAACACGGGCACTGAAGCTTTCTTT.

The chain recombines TRBV6-6 with TRBJ1-5; maybe TRBD1 (5 bases). Germline lookup yields CDR1 MNHNY and CDR2 SVGAGI (reference sequence). With 6 bases removed from V and 3 bases from J, the gap between germline ends came to 9 bases. The CDR3 runs to 13 residues. DNA for the CDR3: TGTGCCAGCAGGCAGACAGTCAATCAGCCCCAGCATTTT. Residues: CASRQTVNQPQHF.

This chain joins TRBV6-6 and TRBJ1-1, with 8 bases identical to TRBD1. V was clipped by 9 bases and J by 2 bases; unmatched bases: 8. This CDR3 is 14 amino acids long. Looked up from germline, CDR1 is MNHNY and CDR2 is SVGAGI (reference sequence). The CDR3 protein is CASNRQGLNTEAFF. In DNA form, the CDR3 reads TGTGCCAGTAACCGACAGGGGTTAAACACTGAAGCTTTCTTT.

This clone turned up a few times. This chain uses TRBV5-4 with TRBJ1-6; 7 bases fit TRBD1. V shed 0 bases and J 9 bases; nucleotides not matched to a gene: 6. This CDR3 is built from 15 residues. The germline V gene encodes CDR1 SGHNT and CDR2 YYREEE (reference sequence). The CDR3 nucleotides are TGTGCCAGCAGCTTGGGAGGGCCAGGGGGTTCACCCCTCCACTTT. Protein: CASSLGGPGGSPLHF.

This rearrangement joins TRBV28 to TRBJ1-1, with TRBD1 matching over 7 bases. The CDR3 is made up of 17 amino acids. Trimming took 1 base from V and 7 from J; bases not matched to a gene: 15. Germline loops: CDR1 MDHEN, CDR2 SYDVKM. CDR3 in amino acids: CASSLSKGAMGLDEAFF. The CDR3 DNA sequence: TGTGCCAGCAGTTTATCTAAGGGGGCCATGGGACTGGATGAAGCTTTCTTT.

CDR3 nucleotides: TGTGCCATCAGTGGAGGGGGATCGACAGGGGGCGAGCAGTACTTC. Translated, it gives CAISGGGSTGGEQYF. The chain recombines TRBV10-3 with TRBJ2-7, with 9 positions matching TRBD1. CDR3 length: 15 residues. The V segment lost 4 bases and the J segment 6 bases; nucleotides outside the gene matches: 10. The V gene's germline CDR1 is ENHRY and CDR2 SYGVKD.

The chain carries TRBV2 and TRBJ2-7; possible D gene TRBD1, 6 bases. The CDR3 has 15 amino acids. The V end was cut by 6 bases, the J end by 2 bases, with 17 bases between. CDR1 is SNHLY, CDR2 FYNNEI, per germline. In nucleotides, the CDR3 is TGTGCCAGCAGGGACCCGGACAGACTCCCCTACGAGCAGTACTTC. Its protein product is CASRDPDRLPYEQYF.

The chain joins TRBV10-3 to TRBJ2-3, with a tentative D call TRBD1 (6 bases). Per germline, CDR1 ENHRY and CDR2 SYGVKD. The CDR3 length is 17 residues. The germline V and J ends were trimmed by 2 bases and 2 bases, with 17 bases remaining between them. DNA of the CDR3: TGTGCCATCAGTGAGGTTCAGAGGACAGACCCCACAGATACGCAGTATTTT. It specifies CAISEVQRTDPTDTQYF.

The chain uses TRBV28 and TRBJ2-2; 9 bases match TRBD1. Trimming took 6 bases from V and 1 from J; bases not matched to a gene: 6. CDR3 length equals 16 residues. Looked up from germline, CDR1 is MDHEN and CDR2 is SYDVKM. The CDR3 spells CASSHRTGVNTGELFF. The CDR3 nucleotides read TGTGCCAGCAGCCATCGGACAGGGGTGAACACCGGGGAGCTGTTTTTT.

On this clone: The germline gene is not matched at one end of the junction; a read error may be the cause. The rearrangement uses TRBV9 and TRBJ2-7; D perhaps matches TRBD2 (6 bases). This CDR3 is 13 amino acids long. The germline V gene encodes CDR1 SGDLS and CDR2 YYNGEE. The CDR3 region has the DNA TGTGCCAGCAGCGTAGAAGTCGGCCGGGGACTCGACTTC. Its translation is CASSVEVGRGLDF.

The chain couples TRBV7-3 to TRBJ2-3; tentatively, D is TRBD2 (5 bases). CDR3 size: 13 residues. Germline V gene data show CDR1 as SGHTA and CDR2 as FQGTGA. V was pared by 5 bases and J by 6 bases, with 12 bases between. CDR3 in DNA: TGTGCCAGCAGCCTACTAGATGGGGATACGCAGTATTTT. Translated: CASSLLDGDTQYF.

J is TRBJ1-1 and V is TRBV23-1; TRBD1 might be the D (6 bases). TRBV23-1 is an ORF; its function is uncertain. Trimming removed 6 bases from V and 4 bases from J, with 30 bases in between. The CDR3 runs to 19 residues. The CDR3 DNA is TGCGCCAGCAGCCACTCTCCGGGACACCGCCGCATTGGGACCACTGAAGCTTTCTTT. Translated: CASSHSPGHRRIGTTEAFF.

The chain joins TRBV7-9 to TRBJ1-4; 7 nucleotides agree with TRBD1. Germline lookup yields CDR1 SEHNR and CDR2 FQNEAQ (reference sequence). The CDR3 totals 15 residues. Trimming took 6 bases from V and 6 from J; bases not matched to a gene: 10. CDR3 DNA sequence: TGTGCCAGCAGTCCAAGACAGGGTGGGGATGAAAAACTGTTTTTT. Protein: CASSPRQGGDEKLFF.

The chain uses TRBV28 and TRBJ2-3, with a possible D match to TRBD1 (6 bases). The CDR3 runs to 15 residues. The V end lost 6 bases, the J end lost 0 bases, and 13 bases lay between the germline ends. From germline, CDR1 is MDHEN and CDR2 SYDVKM. The CDR3 sequence is CASRKLGASTDTQYF. CDR3 DNA sequence: TGTGCCAGCAGGAAACTGGGGGCTAGCACAGATACGCAGTATTTT.

This chain joins TRBV27 and TRBJ1-2, with TRBD1 matching 9 bases. V lost 5 bases and J lost 1; bases outside the gene matches: 5. Germline CDR1 is MNHEY and CDR2 is SMNVEV (reference sequence). CDR3 length: 15 amino acids. CDR3 in amino acids: CASSKGTGLNYGYTF. In DNA, the CDR3 is TGTGCCAGCAGTAAAGGGACAGGGCTTAACTATGGCTACACCTTC.

J is TRBJ1-5 and V is TRBV10-3, with 11 bases aligning to TRBD1. The germline V gene encodes CDR1 ENHRY and CDR2 SYGVKD. The length of the CDR3 is 15 residues. With 2 bases clipped from V and 3 bases from J, the junction kept 0 bases outside the gene matches. In DNA, the CDR3 is TGTGCCATCAGTGAGGGACAGGGGGCCAATCAGCCCCAGCATTTT. Protein: CAISEGQGANQPQHF.

V usage is TRBV6-1 and J usage is TRBJ2-7; TRBD1 matches at 8 bases. CDR3 length equals 14 residues. V was clipped by 4 bases and J by 3 bases; unmatched bases: 5. The germline V gene has CDR1 MNHNS and CDR2 SASEGT. CDR3 DNA sequence: TGTGCCAGCAGTGGGACAGGGACCCTCTACGAGCAGTACTTC. As protein: CASSGTGTLYEQYF.

The chain couples TRBV20-1 to TRBJ2-5, with D possibly being TRBD2 (5 bases). This CDR3 is 11 amino acids long. V dropped 8 bases and J dropped 2 bases, with 9 bases sitting between them. From germline, CDR1 is DFQATT and CDR2 SNEGSKA (reference sequence). CDR3 DNA: TGCAGTTCGAGGGATCAAGAGACCCAGTACTTC. It yields the protein CSSRDQETQYF.